These 31 T cell receptor beta chains came from one sample sequenced in a study of regulatory T cells in long-lasting Graves disease. Time point described: persistent/refractory GD, antithyroid drugs over 5 years with positive TRAb. RNA extracted from PBMCs served as the sequencing template. CDR3-region Arm-PCR and iRepertoire HTBI primers produced the TCR beta libraries. TCRdb analysed the multiplex PCR reads with MiXCR anew, one entry per CDR3 protein. The sample contains roughly 360,000 distinct CDR3 sequences, around 23% of which appear only once. This specimen consisted of peripheral blood mononuclear cells (PBMCs), obtained when the disease was refractory, from a patient treated with antithyroid drugs. Every receptor here comes from a woman between 40 and 50 years old with Graves disease.

As regards this clonotype: A read error may be the cause here, since a much bigger clone is one base away. CDR3 residues: CASSLEVVGEQYF. CDR3 coding DNA: TGTGCCAGCAGCTTAGAAGTAGTGGGCGAGCAGTACTTC. The rearrangement joins TRBV2 to TRBJ2-7; D unclear. The germline V and J ends were trimmed by 6 bases and 6 bases, with 15 bases remaining between them. This CDR3 contains 13 residues. The V gene's germline CDR1 is SNHLY and CDR2 FYNNEI. Full variable domain (missing parts from reference TRBV2 and TRBJ2-7): EPEVTQTPSHQVTQMGQEVILRCVPISNHLYFYWYRQILGQKVEFLVSFYNNEISEKSEIFDDQFSVERPDGSNFTLKIRSTKLEDSAMYFCASSLEVVGEQYFGPGTRLTVT.

V is TRBV13 and J is TRBJ2-5; D is perhaps TRBD2 (5 bases). Trimming took 4 bases from V and 3 from J, leaving 12 bases between them. CDR1 and CDR2 from the germline V gene are PRHDT and FYEKMQ (reference sequence). The CDR3 loop spans 14 amino acids. The CDR3 spells CASSSEGTKETQYF. The CDR3 DNA follows: TGTGCCAGCAGCTCCGAGGGTACTAAAGAGACCCAGTACTTC. Based on the CDR3 plus reference TRBV13 and TRBJ2-5, the full variable domain is AAGVIQSPRHLIKEKRETATLKCYPIPRHDTVYWYQQGPGQDPQFLISFYEKMQSDKGSIPDRFSAQQFSDYHSELNMSSLELGDSALYFCASSSEGTKETQYFGPGTRLLVL.

V is TRBV11-2 and J is TRBJ1-6, with no clear D. V lost 5 bases to trimming and J lost 8 bases, with 13 bases between them. This CDR3 is 14 amino acids long. Germline V gives CDR1 SGHAT, CDR2 FQNNGV. CDR3 sequence reads: CASSGRTGYSPLHF. DNA of the CDR3: TGTGCCAGCAGCGGCCGTACGGGATATTCACCCCTCCACTTT.

This clonotype was detected a few times. This chain connects TRBV5-5 to TRBJ2-7, with no clear D. V lost 0 bases to trimming and J lost 9 bases, with 7 bases between them. The CDR3 contains 11 residues. Germline loops: CDR1 SGHKS, CDR2 YYEKEE (reference sequence). The CDR3 loop is CASSLEGRQYF. The CDR3 DNA is TGTGCCAGCAGCTTGGAGGGCAGGCAGTACTTC.

The rearrangement links TRBV5-1 to TRBJ2-2; TRBD2 matches at 10 bases. V was pared by 5 bases and J by 6 bases, with 10 bases of the junction left unmatched. The germline CDR1 and CDR2 sequences are SGHRS and YFSETQ. The CDR3 contains 16 residues. This CDR3 is CASSMFPSGSSGELFF. CDR3 nucleotide sequence: TGCGCCAGCAGTATGTTTCCTAGCGGGAGTTCCGGGGAGCTGTTTTTT.

This clonotype was seen at least ten times. This sequence joins TRBV28 and TRBJ2-2; the D gene is possibly TRBD1 (5 bases). The CDR3 is 15 residues long. Trimming took 6 bases from V and 0 from J, leaving 11 bases between them. CDR1 is MDHEN and CDR2 is SYDVKM in the germline V gene. CDR3 coding DNA: TGTGCCAGCAGCCTGGACACGACGAACACCGGGGAGCTGTTTTTT. The encoded protein is CASSLDTTNTGELFF.

The J gene is TRBJ2-2, the V gene TRBV12-3 or TRBV12-4; 10 nucleotides align to TRBD1. This CDR3 spans 16 amino acids. J lost 5 bases, V lost 4 bases, and 7 bases had no gene match. The CDR3 DNA reads TGTGCCAGCAGTTATGACAGGGGGCGACGGACCGGGGAGCTGTTTTTT. This codes for CASSYDRGRRTGELFF.

The chain links TRBV27 to TRBJ2-2; D is perhaps TRBD2 (5 bases). This CDR3 is 15 amino acids long. V dropped 2 bases and J dropped 1 base, with 8 bases sitting between them. Germline V CDR1 and CDR2: MNHEY, SMNVEV (reference sequence). In DNA form, the CDR3 reads TGTGCCAGCAGTTTAGCGGGCCAGAACACCGGGGAGCTGTTTTTT. Encoded protein: CASSLAGQNTGELFF.

This clonotype was seen repeatedly, ten times or more. This chain connects TRBV28 to TRBJ2-7; a weak D match, TRBD1 (6 bases). V lost 6 bases and J 4 bases, leaving 25 bases between the germline ends. Germline-derived CDR1 and CDR2 are MDHEN and SYDVKM. This CDR3 comprises 17 residues. The CDR3: CASSPPKLDRRRYEQYF. The DNA of the CDR3 is TGTGCCAGCAGCCCACCGAAACTAGACAGGAGACGATACGAGCAGTACTTC.

A remark on this clonotype: A much larger clone differs from this one at a single base, so this may be a read error. The CDR3 here is CASSFGDRNQETQHF. CDR3 bases: TGTGCCAGCAGTTTTGGGGACAGAAACCAAGAGACCCAGCACTTC. This rearrangement joins TRBV12-3 or TRBV12-4 to TRBJ2-5; TRBD1 matches at 7 bases. There are 15 residues in the CDR3.

This clonotype was detected ten times or more. This chain links TRBV12-3 or TRBV12-4 with TRBJ2-7; weak D call: TRBD1 (5 bases). V shed 3 bases and J shed 2 bases, with 14 bases lying between them. The CDR3 extends over 15 amino acids. CDR3: CASSFRTPNTYEQYF. DNA for the CDR3: TGTGCCAGCAGTTTTAGGACACCAAACACCTACGAGCAGTACTTC.

The chain employs TRBV27 and TRBJ1-5; D is unresolved. Between the trimmed V and J ends, which lost 5 bases and 1 base, there was a span of 12 bases. Germline V gives CDR1 MNHEY, CDR2 SMNVEV (reference sequence). This CDR3 is 15 amino acids long. CDR3 bases: TGTGCCAGCAGTCCACAATGGGGAAGCAATCAGCCCCAGCATTTT. This codes for CASSPQWGSNQPQHF.

In DNA form, the CDR3 reads TGCGCCAGCAGCCTCCCAGGGATGGGCACCGGGGAGCTGTTTTTT. As protein: CASSLPGMGTGELFF. The chain recombines TRBV5-1 with TRBJ2-2, with a possible D match to TRBD1 (5 bases). V was pared by 4 bases and J by 4 bases, with 14 bases between. CDR3 size: 15 residues. Germline V gene data show CDR1 as SGHRS and CDR2 as YFSETQ.

This clonotype showed up just a few times. V and J are TRBV20-1 and TRBJ1-5; 10 nucleotides align to TRBD1. The CDR3 length is 19 residues. J was trimmed by 2 bases and V by 3 bases; bases with no gene match: 16. CDR1 DFQATT and CDR2 SNEGSKA come from the germline V gene (reference sequence). Here the CDR3 reads CSARDLPGQGIWGNQPQHF. DNA of the CDR3: TGCAGTGCTAGGGACCTTCCGGGACAGGGGATTTGGGGCAATCAGCCCCAGCATTTT.

The chain couples TRBV18 to TRBJ2-2; 13 nucleotides align to TRBD2. Trimming removed 4 bases from V and 4 bases from J; junction bases left unmatched: 6. Germline CDR1 KGHSH, CDR2 LQKENI. This CDR3 is built from 17 residues. CDR3 nucleotides: TGTGCCAGCTCACAACCGGGACTAGCGGGACTCACCGGGGAGCTGTTTTTT. It is translated as CASSQPGLAGLTGELFF. The variable domain in full, completed from reference TRBV18 and TRBJ2-2, reads NAGVMQNPRHLVRRRGQEARLRCSPMKGHSHVYWYRQLPEEGLKFMVYLQKENIIDESGMPKERFSAEFPKEGPSILRIQQVVRGDSAAYFCASSQPGLAGLTGELFFGEGSRLTVL.

The table lists this clonotype with a count of one. Possible read error: a much larger clone is one base away. This chain links TRBV27 with TRBJ2-2; 9 bases align to TRBD1. V lost 1 base and J lost 6; bases outside the gene matches: 6. The germline gives CDR1 MNHEY, CDR2 SMNVEV (reference sequence). The CDR3 consists of 16 residues. The CDR3 reads CASSLFPGQGPGELFF. DNA of the CDR3: TGTGCCAGCAGTTTATTTCCGGGACAGGGCCCCGGGGAGCTGTTTTTT.

The chain links TRBV19 to TRBJ1-5; no clear D. Germline loops: CDR1 LNHDA, CDR2 SQIVND (reference sequence). Trimming cost V 7 bases and J 1 base, with 17 bases left between them. The CDR3 is 16 residues long. The CDR3 nucleotides read TGTGCCAGTACCCCTTTCTGGGGTGGGAGCAATCAGCCCCAGCATTTT. Amino acid sequence: CASTPFWGGSNQPQHF.

This clonotype was seen ten or more times. The chain recombines TRBV20-1 with TRBJ1-5; D is possibly TRBD1 (5 bases). The V end lost 1 base, the J end lost 1 base, and 11 bases lay between the germline ends. This CDR3 region has 15 residues. Germline assignment: CDR1 DFQATT and CDR2 SNEGSKA (reference sequence). CDR3 protein: CSARAYDSSNQPQHF. CDR3 DNA sequence: TGCAGTGCTAGAGCATACGACAGCAGCAATCAGCCCCAGCATTTT.

The genes are TRBV7-9 and TRBJ1-2, with 9 bases aligning to TRBD1. V shed 4 bases and J 8 bases; nucleotides not matched to a gene: 2. Germline values: CDR1 SEHNR, CDR2 FQNEAQ (reference sequence). The CDR3 has 12 residues. The CDR3: CASSWTGEGYTF. CDR3 in DNA: TGTGCCAGCAGCTGGACAGGGGAAGGCTACACCTTC.

This clonotype came up many times. This sequence joins TRBV20-1 and TRBJ2-2; TRBD1 is a possible D gene (5 bases). V was clipped by 5 bases and J by 6 bases, with 7 bases between them. There are 11 residues in the CDR3. Per germline, CDR1 DFQATT and CDR2 SNEGSKA (reference sequence). The chain's CDR3 is CSAAGPGELFF. DNA for the CDR3: TGCAGTGCTGCAGGGCCCGGGGAGCTGTTTTTT.

Note on this clonotype: With a far larger clone one base away, a read error is the likely cause. This chain joins TRBV11-3 and TRBJ2-7; 7 nucleotides line up with TRBD1. CDR3 length: 14 amino acids. Germline V gene data show CDR1 as SGHNT and CDR2 as YENEEA. The DNA of the CDR3 is TGTGCCAACAGCTCCCGGGACAGAGGCTACGAGCAGTACTTC. It encodes CANSSRDRGYEQYF.

This clonotype was detected ten times or more. The rearrangement uses TRBV12-3 or TRBV12-4 and TRBJ2-7; TRBD2 matches 8 bases. The junction had 12 bases not matched to a gene; V was cut back by 2 bases and J by 6 bases. CDR3 length: 16 residues. The CDR3 region is CASSLFIGRAGAEQYF. The DNA for the CDR3 is TGTGCCAGCAGTTTATTTATCGGGAGGGCCGGGGCCGAGCAGTACTTC.

The sample holds many counts of this clonotype. The rearrangement joins TRBV6-1 to TRBJ1-2, with D maybe TRBD1 (6 bases). In germline, CDR1 is MNHNS, CDR2 SASEGT. Trimming pared 3 bases from V and 4 bases from J, leaving 12 bases between. This CDR3 has 14 amino acids. CDR3 sequence reads: CASSDRDKGYGYTF. The CDR3 DNA sequence: TGTGCCAGCAGTGACCGGGACAAGGGCTATGGCTACACCTTC.

This clonotype was detected ten times or more. This chain connects TRBV11-2 to TRBJ2-7; D gene ambiguous. Germline values: CDR1 SGHAT, CDR2 FQNNGV. The CDR3 has 14 residues. V dropped 4 bases and J dropped 2 bases, with 12 bases sitting between them. In nucleotides, the CDR3 is TGTGCCAGCAGCTCCTATACGCCGGCCTACGAGCAGTACTTC. Its protein is CASSSYTPAYEQYF.

With respect to this clonotype: One end of the junction does not line up with germline, which may come from a read error. CDR3 protein: CAGSFGGQGAGELFF. Here the CDR3 DNA reads TGTGCCGGCAGTTTCGGCGGACAGGGAGCCGGGGAGCTGTTTTTT. V gene TRBV27 combines with J gene TRBJ2-2; the match to TRBD1 covers 8 bases. The CDR3 is 15 amino acids. From germline, CDR1 is MNHEY and CDR2 SMNVEV (reference sequence).

The chain employs TRBV10-3 and TRBJ1-1; 11 bases fit TRBD1. The CDR3 totals 15 residues. The germline gives CDR1 ENHRY, CDR2 SYGVKD. Trimming at V came to 6 bases and at J to 1 base, leaving 4 bases not matched to a gene. The CDR3 loop is CAIRDRGLRNTEAFF. DNA of the CDR3: TGTGCCATCAGGGACAGGGGGCTTCGGAACACTGAAGCTTTCTTT.

This clonotype was observed at least ten times. This chain joins TRBV11-3 and TRBJ2-7; tentative D call: TRBD1 (6 bases). Trimming cost V 6 bases and J 2 bases, with 14 bases left between them. The CDR3 runs to 14 residues. The germline CDR1 and CDR2 sequences are SGHNT and YENEEA. CDR3 coding DNA: TGTGCCAGCAGGGTGAGGGACACCACCTACGAGCAGTACTTC. This translates into CASRVRDTTYEQYF.

With regard to this clonotype: A much larger clone lies one base from this, so it may be a read error. The chain uses TRBV6-1 and TRBJ2-2; D is possibly TRBD1 (5 bases). This CDR3 has 17 amino acids. The germline V gene has CDR1 MNHNS and CDR2 SASEGT. CDR3 in amino acids: CASSLTRRGWGTRELFF. CDR3 nucleotides: TGTGCCAGCAGTCTCACCAGGAGAGGATGGGGCACCAGGGAGCTGTTTTTT.

The rearrangement links TRBV28 to TRBJ2-7; D not resolved. CDR1 MDHEN and CDR2 SYDVKM come from the germline V gene. This CDR3 is 12 amino acids long. Trimming removed 1 base at V and 12 bases at J, with 13 bases between. CDR3 residues: CASSLSGRQPYF. The CDR3, as DNA: TGTGCCAGCAGTTTATCCGGCCGCCAGCCGTACTTC.

This clonotype showed up many times. The rearrangement links TRBV6-2 or TRBV6-3 to TRBJ2-4, with TRBD1 as a possible D gene (6 bases). With 0 bases removed from V and 6 bases from J, the gap between germline ends came to 12 bases. The CDR3 runs 15 residues. From germline, CDR1 is MNHEY and CDR2 SVGEGT. The CDR3 sequence: CASSYSSRGINIQYF. DNA for the CDR3: TGTGCCAGCAGTTACTCGAGCAGGGGAATAAACATTCAGTACTTC.

This chain links TRBV5-1 with TRBJ2-1; 8 positions match TRBD2. Germline loops: CDR1 SGHRS, CDR2 YFSETQ. The CDR3 is made up of 14 amino acids. Trimming removed 4 bases from V and 5 bases from J; junction bases left unmatched: 5. This CDR3 is CASSTTTSDNEQFF. For the CDR3, the DNA is TGCGCCAGCAGCACCACGACTAGCGACAATGAGCAGTTCTTC.